The 5 T cell receptor beta chains listed next were all sequenced from one sample in a study of OX40 agonist ivuxolimab in advanced cancers. The library was built by means of the immunoSEQ multiplex PCR assay. TCRdb retrieved this table from immuneACCESS and kept in-frame rearrangements only. Not all clones are present; in checked studies, unresolved V genes account for under half, and no reason is known for the remainder. For this sample the table gives about 7,200 clones, of which around 80% were detected only once. Approximately 25% of the sample is taken by the ten largest. The material was CD4+ or CD8+ T cells sorted from blood, obtained in a trial of the OX40 agonist ivuxolimab. Every receptor here comes from an adult with an advanced solid tumor such as melanoma, head and neck, liver or kidney cancer.

The chain has TRBV7-9 and TRBJ1-2, with TRBD1 identical over 7 bases. Germline V gives CDR1 SEHNR, CDR2 FQNEAQ (reference sequence). Trimming removed 5 bases from V and 1 base from J; junction bases left unmatched: 7. This CDR3 contains 15 residues. The CDR3 sequence: CASSPGQRNNYGYTF. The CDR3 region has the DNA TGTGCCAGCAGCCCGGGACAGAGAAATAACTATGGCTACACCTTC.

This chain connects TRBV6-6 to TRBJ2-7; D is undetermined. There are 11 residues in the CDR3. From germline, CDR1 is MNHNY and CDR2 SVGAGI (reference sequence). V shed 6 bases and J shed 0 bases, with 3 bases lying between them. CDR3 sequence (DNA): TGTGCCAGCAGAATCTCCTACGAGCAGTACTTC. Translation: CASRISYEQYF.

On this clone: The same CDR3 also results from other DNA sequences found in this sample. The chain joins TRBV9 to TRBJ2-7, with a possible D match to TRBD2 (6 bases). The CDR3 spans 12 residues. Trimming removed 2 bases from V and 6 bases from J, with 9 bases in between. Germline CDR1 and CDR2: SGDLS and YYNGEE. CDR3 in amino acids: CASSVEGGEQYF. The CDR3 DNA sequence: TGTGCCAGCAGCGTTGAGGGAGGCGAGCAGTACTTC.

The chain recombines TRBV9 with TRBJ1-2, with TRBD1 as a possible D gene (5 bases). The CDR3 loop spans 13 amino acids. Germline CDR1 SGDLS, CDR2 YYNGEE. V was clipped by 0 bases and J by 6 bases, with 9 bases between them. Here the CDR3 DNA reads TGTGCCAGCAGCGTAGGGCAGGGAAATGGCTACACCTTC. Amino acid sequence: CASSVGQGNGYTF.

V is TRBV5-6 and J is TRBJ2-7; 8 bases fit TRBD2. Trimming at V came to 7 bases and at J to 2 bases, leaving 5 bases not matched to a gene. This CDR3 spans 13 amino acids. CDR1 and CDR2 (germline): SGHDT, YYEEEE. The CDR3 DNA reads as TGTGCCAGCGGCGGGGGGCCACCCTACGAGCAGTACTTC. Translating it yields CASGGGPPYEQYF.